This record looks at one T cell receptor beta chain sequence and its context. Its antigen is still unknown. Different DNA sequences within this sample yield the same CDR3. This entry is derived from a study of shared clonotypes between healthy human individuals. CD45RO negativity and positive selection for CCR7 defined naive CD8 cells, a population that excluded terminally differentiated effector memory CD45RA+ cells. Recent acute infections and vaccinations were absent in the healthy HIV-negative adult donors. Trimming shortened V by 4 bases and J by 2 bases, and 12 bases separated the two germline ends. CDR1 is SGDLS and CDR2 is YYNGEE in the germline V gene. The length of the CDR3 is 15 residues. Study results and limitations: Rarefaction curves obtained for sorted subsets showed sequencing incomplete despite large depth.

Clones were read by immunoSEQ multiplex PCR, and TCRdb kept only the in-frame ones, dropping some. This sample has approximately 840,000 clones, with roughly 96% found just once. The genes are TRBV9 and TRBJ2-2, with D possibly TRBD1 on 5 matching bases. The sequencing input was naive CD8+ T cells sorted from blood. This clonotype was sampled from a man aged 30-40 years in good health. As DNA, the CDR3 is TGTGCCAGCAGCCCTCGACAGACAAACACCGGGGAGCTGTTTTTT. It yields the protein CASSPRQTNTGELFF.